This T cell receptor beta chain appears in the sequencing data of a study of OX40 agonist ivuxolimab in advanced cancers. Profiling relied on immunoSEQ multiplex PCR, and the TCRdb table lists in-frame clones only, not all of them. The table has some 86,000 clones, approximately 94% seen once. Regarding the study as a whole: CD4+ and CD8+ blood T cells expanded clonally by week 6 at 0.1 to 3.0 mg/kg. Among the least clonally expanded were partial responders at 0.1-3.0 mg/kg.

A word on this clone: Its antigen is not identified.

The V gene lost 2 bases and the J gene lost 7 bases, with 8 bases spanning the gap. This CDR3 has 12 residues. Germline CDR1 reads WNHNN; CDR2 reads SYGVQD (reference sequence). This TCR came from an adult with an advanced solid tumor such as melanoma, head and neck, liver or kidney cancer. The chain joins TRBV10-1 to TRBJ1-1; a weak D match, TRBD1 (5 bases). Material: CD4+ or CD8+ T cells sorted from blood, obtained in a trial of the OX40 agonist ivuxolimab. CDR3 residues: CASSEGGDEAFF. For the CDR3, the DNA is TGCGCCAGCAGTGAGGGGGGAGATGAAGCTTTCTTT.